This T cell receptor (beta chain) is from a study of cytomegalovirus exposure and HLA in healthy donors. Study details: When fewer than 400 donors were genotyped, roughly four fifths of them were found to fall in the Caucasian-associated ancestry cluster.

V lost 10 bases and J lost 2, with 12 bases in between. The CDR3 length is 14 residues. The V gene's germline CDR1 is SGHAT and CDR2 FQDESV (reference sequence). Findings and limits, study-wide: Most TCR sequences proved rare, with some public TCRs found in many donors. Confirmation was obtained in vitro that a few CMV-associated chains are specific for CMV antigens. A later examination showed that TCR association rates differed by HLA locus, with DRB1 most and HLA-C fewest.

The PCR contained 60 Vbeta and 13 Jbeta primers. Repertoires were generated with immunoSEQ multiplex PCR, while TCRdb's copy carries only in-frame clones and drops some. The sample lists approximately 73,000 clones; over 55% were seen once. About this clone: Its antigen is undetermined.

The TCR comes from a man in his thirties or forties in good health and CMV-seropositive. Sequenced: PBMCs. The chain recombines TRBV11-1 with TRBJ2-6, with D possibly being TRBD1 (5 bases). The CDR3 spells CATEKGTGANVLTF. The CDR3 DNA reads as TGTGCCACCGAAAAGGGGACTGGGGCCAACGTCCTGACTTTC.